This entry is about one T cell receptor (beta chain). Its antigen remains unidentified. According to the study, TCR beta libraries were built with iRepertoire HTBI primers and CDR3-region Arm-PCR. Original methodology: Samples jointly harbored fewer than 70 TRBV and 14 to 15 TRBJ segments. TCRdb re-called the multiplex PCR reads through MiXCR, storing one row per CDR3 protein. For this entry, the V and J calls and clone size follow TCRdb and not the study's own pipeline. The table has about 610,000 distinct CDR3 sequences, about 16% seen once; the top ten hold about 11%. This sample is drawn from a study of regulatory T cells in long-lasting Graves disease. Broader study findings: Persistent disease exhibited a predilection for TRBV28, TRBJ1-2 and TRBJ2-5. Lower TCR diversity was seen in persistent Graves' patients than in newly diagnosed ones.

CDR1 is SQVTM, CDR2 ANQGSEA, per germline. V was pared by 0 bases and J by 4 bases, with 9 bases between. The CDR3 consists of 13 residues. Noted time point: newly diagnosed GD, antithyroid drugs for less than 3 months. The TCR library was made from RNA that had been extracted from PBMCs in TRIzol. This sample was shared with a second study, whose subject was T cells in Graves' hyperthyroidism and ophthalmopathy. In that study: Diagnoses were made from clinical symptoms, serum measures (thyroxine and TRAb), thyroid ultrasound and orbital computed tomography.

The gene calls are TRBV29-1 and TRBJ1-1; D is unresolved. The source was peripheral blood mononuclear cells (PBMCs), collected at new diagnosis, from a patient treated with antithyroid drugs. The TCR was taken from a man younger than 30 with Graves disease. The CDR3 DNA is TGCAGCGTTGAAGATGTCAAGTTCACTGAAGCTTTCTTT. Its protein is CSVEDVKFTEAFF.